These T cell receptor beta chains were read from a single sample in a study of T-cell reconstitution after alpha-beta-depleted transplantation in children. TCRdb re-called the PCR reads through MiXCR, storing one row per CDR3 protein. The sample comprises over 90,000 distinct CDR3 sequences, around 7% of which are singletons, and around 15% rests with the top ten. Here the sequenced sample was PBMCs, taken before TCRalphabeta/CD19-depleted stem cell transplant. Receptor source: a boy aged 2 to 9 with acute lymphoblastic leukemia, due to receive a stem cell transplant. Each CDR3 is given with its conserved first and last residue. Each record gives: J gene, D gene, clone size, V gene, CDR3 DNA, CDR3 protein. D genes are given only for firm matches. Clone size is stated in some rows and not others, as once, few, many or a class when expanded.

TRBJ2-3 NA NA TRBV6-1 TGTGCCAGCGGGGGGACAGAAGCCACAGATACGCAGTATTTT CASGGTEATDTQYF
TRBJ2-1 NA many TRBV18 TGTGCCAGCTCACCATCAGGGCTAGATGAATACAATGAGCAGTTCTTC CASSPSGLDEYNEQFF
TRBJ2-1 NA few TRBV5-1 TGCGCCAGCAGCTTAAGGGACCCCGTGTACAATGAGCAGTTCTTC CASSLRDPVYNEQFF
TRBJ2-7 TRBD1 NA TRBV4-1 TGCGCCAGCAGCCAAGATCCAGGACAGGGGGTCTCCGAGCAGTACTTC CASSQDPGQGVSEQYF
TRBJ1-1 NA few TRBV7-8 TGTGCCAGCAGCTTAGGTGCCCGAACTGAAGCTTTCTTT CASSLGARTEAFF
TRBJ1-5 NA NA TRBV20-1 TGCAGTGCCGTAACCCGGGCAGGCGGGCAGCCCCAGCATTTT CSAVTRAGGQPQHF
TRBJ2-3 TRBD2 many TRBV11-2 TGTGCCAGCAGCTTAGTGGACTTTAGCGGGGGGATGGCAGATACGCAGTATTTT CASSLVDFSGGMADTQYF
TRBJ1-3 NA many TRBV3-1 TGTGCCAGCAGCCTCCTTAGGGACACCATATATTTT CASSLLRDTIYF
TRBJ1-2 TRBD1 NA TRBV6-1 TGTGCCAGCTACATTACAGGGGACTATGGCTACACCTTC CASYITGDYGYTF
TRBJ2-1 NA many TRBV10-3 TGTGCCATAAGGACAGCCGTTTACAATGAGCAGTTCTTC CAIRTAVYNEQFF
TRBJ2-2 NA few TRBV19 TGTGCCAGTAGTTTAAATCCCGCCATCGGGGAGCTGTTTTTT CASSLNPAIGELFF
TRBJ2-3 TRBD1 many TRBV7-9 TGTGCCAGCAGCTCAACCGGGACAGGGGGAGATACGCAGTATTTT CASSSTGTGGDTQYF
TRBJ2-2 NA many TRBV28 TGTGCCAGCACCTTACAGGGTTCTGCCGGGGAGCTGTTTTTT CASTLQGSAGELFF
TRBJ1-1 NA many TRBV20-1 TGCAGTGCTAGAGATGGTGGTCGGGAGACTGAAGCTTTCTTT CSARDGGRETEAFF
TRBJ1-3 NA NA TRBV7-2 TGTGCCAGCAGCTTAGCAGGGTACGGAAACACCATATATTTT CASSLAGYGNTIYF
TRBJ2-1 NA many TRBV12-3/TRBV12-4 TGTGCCAGCCGCACGGGGACATACAATGAGCAGTTCTTC CASRTGTYNEQFF